The T cell receptor beta chain under discussion was sequenced for a study of metastatic and nonmetastatic thyroid tumors. The study's findings and limits: Reported TCR beta diversity, measured in blood and tumor, was significantly higher for malignant thyroid tumors than for benign nodules.

Before thyroid surgery, none of the patients had received any treatment. TCRdb re-analyzed the PCR reads through MiXCR. The sample includes 25,000 to 30,000 clones, roughly 4% of them seen just once. The CDR3 length is 16 residues. Germline V lookup: CDR1 SQVTM, CDR2 ANQGSEA. Notes on this clone: Its cognate antigen is unknown. At one end the junction does not follow the germline gene, possibly because of a read error.

Specimen: blood. The TCR originated in a male donor with papillary thyroid cancer or a benign thyroid nodule (not recorded which). Some clones in this sample may be carry-over from other donors' samples. V is TRBV29-1 and J is TRBJ1-2; tentative D call: TRBD1 (6 bases). The CDR3 DNA sequence: TGCACCGTTTCCACACGACAGGCGGGAAGGACCTATGGCTACACCTTC. As protein: CTVSTRQAGRTYGYTF.